This T cell receptor (beta chain) was found in a study of cytomegalovirus exposure and HLA in healthy donors. Trimming removed 3 bases at V and 0 bases at J, with 7 bases between. CDR1 is MNHEY and CDR2 is SVGAGI in the germline V gene. The length of the CDR3 is 14 residues. Primers for the PCR totalled 60 Vbeta and 13 Jbeta. Assay used: immunoSEQ multiplex PCR; TCRdb lists only in-frame clones, some missing. The table lists roughly 86,000 clones, around 69% of them singletons. This clone was detected only once. V usage is TRBV6-5 and J usage is TRBJ2-3; the D gene is possibly TRBD2 (6 bases). Input material: PBMCs. The TCR was taken from a man aged 25-45 years in good health and CMV-seronegative. The chain's CDR3 is CASSYAGSTDTQYF. CDR3 bases: TGTGCCAGCAGTTATGCGGGGAGCACAGATACGCAGTATTTT.